This T cell receptor beta chain was obtained from a study of blood T cell repertoires in COVID-19. Overall study context: The United States, Italy and Spain were the sources of the acute and convalescent COVID-19 samples. T cells, B-cell-depleted T cells, or PBMCs supplied cDNA or gDNA.

Recruited during active infection, patients (from Seattle) were subsequently followed longitudinally. Authors' data handling: It was from reference gene primer amplification that nucleated cell counts were estimated. TCRdb keeps only in-frame clones here, not all; method: immunoSEQ multiplex PCR. The DNA was the basis for D and trimming; V, J and clone size are from that table. Found here are under 250,000 clones, 70% to 90% of them singletons; the top ten hold around 6.5%. Trimming cost V 7 bases and J 2 bases; bases outside gene matches: 8. Germline V gives CDR1 LNHDA, CDR2 SQIVND (reference sequence). CDR3 length: 14 amino acids.

The chain uses TRBV19 and TRBJ2-7; 7 bases line up with TRBD1. The sequence came from a woman in her 30s with COVID-19, enrolled during active disease. The sample taken for sequencing was peripheral blood. CDR3 loop: CASKPWGTAYEQYF. The CDR3 coding sequence is TGTGCCAGTAAACCCTGGGGGACAGCCTACGAGCAGTACTTC. Based on the CDR3 plus reference TRBV19 and TRBJ2-7, the full variable domain is DGGITQSPKYLFRKEGQNVTLSCEQNLNHDAMYWYRQDPGQGLRLIYYSQIVNDFQKGDIAEGYSVSREKKESFPLTVTSAQKNPTAFYLCASKPWGTAYEQYFGPGTRLTVT.